This TCR beta chain was captured in a study of radiotherapy plus CTLA-4 blockade in lung cancer. The table came from immunoSEQ multiplex PCR; TCRdb's copy has only in-frame clones and leaves some out. The data contain 85,000 to 95,000 clones, roughly four fifths of them singletons. From germline, CDR1 is SGHNT and CDR2 YYREEE (reference sequence). Trimming removed 4 bases from V and 2 bases from J, with 12 bases in between. The CDR3 is 14 residues long. Those patients who had chemo-refractory metastatic non-small-cell lung cancer were given focal radiation along with CTLA-4 blockade through ipilimumab. Of note for this clone: Other DNA sequences from this sample encode an identical CDR3 as well.

The chain links TRBV5-4 to TRBJ2-5; D tentatively reads TRBD1 or TRBD2 (5 bases each). The receptor's source is a human donor with non-small cell lung cancer that progressed on radiotherapy plus ipilimumab. The material was peripheral blood, obtained from a patient treated with radiotherapy plus ipilimumab. The CDR3: CASSPGTSQETQYF. In nucleotides, the CDR3 is TGTGCCAGCAGCCCAGGGACGTCACAAGAGACCCAGTACTTC.